What follows are 32 T cell receptor beta chains derived from one specimen sequenced in a study of human T cells and chemical hapten exposure. Each CDR3 protein is one row after TCRdb ran MiXCR on the RACE reads. This sample has over 100,000 distinct CDR3 sequences; around 8.3% occur once, and the top ten carry 1.5% to 2%. The time point was: healthy volunteer bleed at 2 weeks. It was from unfractionated whole blood that total RNA was extracted. Sequencing was carried out using whole blood. These receptors were collected from a male donor in good health. Some clones in this sample may be carry-over from other donors' samples.

The J gene is TRBJ1-1, the V gene TRBV12-3 or TRBV12-4, with unresolved D. The CDR3 is made up of 12 amino acids. V dropped 6 bases and J dropped 5 bases, with 10 bases sitting between them. The CDR3 protein is CASSTGVTEAFF. The CDR3 nucleotides are TGTGCCAGCAGCACTGGGGTGACTGAAGCTTTCTTT.

This clonotype was counted ten times or more. This chain links TRBV4-1 with TRBJ1-4; tentatively, D is TRBD1 (5 bases). Trimming pared 0 bases from V and 8 bases from J, leaving 22 bases between. Germline V gene lookup returns CDR1 MGHRA and CDR2 YSYEKL. This CDR3 contains 18 residues. CDR3: CASSQDLGRSQGGEKLFF. In nucleotides, the CDR3 is TGCGCCAGCAGCCAAGATCTGGGCAGGAGTCAGGGTGGGGAAAAACTGTTTTTT.

The sample holds a few counts of this clonotype. This sequence joins TRBV6-5 and TRBJ1-1; maybe TRBD1 (6 bases). V was cut by 7 bases and J by 11 bases, with 17 bases left in between. CDR3 length: 12 residues. Looked up from germline, CDR1 is MNHEY and CDR2 is SVGAGI. For the CDR3, the DNA is TGTGCCAGCACCACGGCAGGGGTTGGGGCTTTCTTT. Translation: CASTTAGVGAFF.

The rearrangement links TRBV27 to TRBJ1-1; 9 bases map to TRBD1. The CDR3 spans 16 residues. The germline CDR1 and CDR2 sequences are MNHEY and SMNVEV (reference sequence). V trimming: 5 bases; J trimming: 3 bases; junction bases outside the gene matches: 10. In DNA form, the CDR3 reads TGTGCCAGCAGTCCTGTACAGGGGGCTGGTGACACTGAAGCTTTCTTT. It specifies CASSPVQGAGDTEAFF.

The chain links TRBV6-1 to TRBJ2-3; D is possibly TRBD2 (5 bases). CDR3 length equals 13 residues. V lost 3 bases and J lost 4, with 8 bases in between. Per the germline V gene, CDR1 is MNHNS and CDR2 is SASEGT. The CDR3 DNA is TGTGCCAGCAGTGAGAGGGTTCCAGATACGCAGTATTTT. This translates into CASSERVPDTQYF.

The V and J genes are TRBV27 and TRBJ2-1, with 8 bases fitting TRBD1. J gave up 8 bases and V 6 bases, and 9 bases lay outside the gene matches. The CDR3 loop spans 14 amino acids. Germline loops: CDR1 MNHEY, CDR2 SMNVEV (reference sequence). The CDR3: CASRVQGGSDEQFF. For the CDR3, the DNA is TGTGCCAGCAGGGTACAGGGGGGCTCTGATGAGCAGTTCTTC.

This clonotype was found a few times. The gene calls are TRBV10-3 and TRBJ2-6, with 7 bases that match TRBD1. After removal of 8 bases from V and 2 bases from J, the junction contained 15 bases not matched to a gene. This CDR3 contains 18 residues. CDR1 is ENHRY, CDR2 SYGVKD, per germline. The CDR3 spells CAIARELDRPTGANVLTF. CDR3 in DNA: TGTGCCATCGCTCGGGAACTGGACAGGCCTACTGGGGCCAACGTCCTGACTTTC.

This clonotype was found a few times. The chain carries TRBV24-1 and TRBJ2-3; 7 bases are shared with TRBD1. V was pared by 5 bases and J by 3 bases, with 7 bases of the junction left unmatched. The CDR3 consists of 15 residues. Germline loops: CDR1 KGHDR, CDR2 SFDVKD. In DNA, the CDR3 is TGTGCCACCAGTGGGGCCGGGACAGCTACAGATACGCAGTATTTT. This gives the protein CATSGAGTATDTQYF.

This clonotype has just a few counts. The rearrangement joins TRBV27 to TRBJ2-2; D may be TRBD2 (6 bases). The V end lost 8 bases, the J end lost 4 bases, and 17 bases lay between the germline ends. The CDR3 is made up of 15 amino acids. Germline-derived CDR1 and CDR2 are MNHEY and SMNVEV (reference sequence). CDR3 amino acids: CASLGLGSFTGELFF. The CDR3 bases are TGTGCCAGCCTGGGACTCGGGAGCTTCACCGGGGAGCTGTTTTTT.

Notes on this clonotype: This may stem from a read error, because a much larger clone lies one nucleotide away. V and J are TRBV7-2 and TRBJ2-5; D possibly corresponds to TRBD2 (5 bases). Trimming shortened V by 5 bases and J by 2 bases, and 15 bases separated the two germline ends. The germline CDR1 and CDR2 sequences are SGHTA and FQGNSA. The CDR3 has 15 amino acids. This CDR3 reads CASSARTRGQETQYF. CDR3 nucleotide sequence: TGTGCCAGCAGCGCCAGGACTCGGGGTCAAGAGACCCAGTACTTC. Variable domain in full (rest from reference TRBV7-2 and TRBJ2-5): GAGVSQSPSNKVTEKGKDVELRCDPISGHTALYWYRQSLGQGLEFLIYFQGNSAPDKSGLPSDRFSAERTGGSVSTLTIQRTQQEDSAVYLCASSARTRGQETQYFGPGTRLLVL.

A few counts support this clonotype. The rearrangement uses TRBV29-1 and TRBJ1-1, with a weak D call TRBD1 (5 bases). Germline CDR1 SQVTM, CDR2 ANQGSEA. This CDR3 is 15 amino acids long. Trimming took off 1 base at V and 3 bases at J, with 15 bases between the two ends. The CDR3 sequence is CSVEVPRVLDTEAFF. The DNA for the CDR3 is TGCAGCGTTGAAGTCCCCAGGGTTTTGGACACTGAAGCTTTCTTT.

In regard to this clonotype: No conserved phenylalanine or tryptophan is present at the end of the CDR3, so a read error is the likely explanation. V gene TRBV10-3 combines with J gene TRBJ1-2; 8 bases line up with TRBD1. Germline-derived CDR1 and CDR2 are ENHRY and SYGVKD. The CDR3 is 16 amino acids. J was trimmed by 3 bases and V by 0 bases; bases with no gene match: 6. The CDR3 DNA sequence: TGTGCCATCAGTGAGTCGATTGGACAGGGACACTATGGCTACACCTAC. As protein: CAISESIGQGHYGYTY.

This clonotype occurred many times. The chain joins TRBV29-1 to TRBJ1-1, with TRBD1 matching over 9 bases. CDR1 and CDR2 (germline): SQVTM, ANQGSEA. The V and J ends lost 7 bases and 3 bases, in that order; junction bases with no gene match: 9. CDR3 length equals 14 residues. CDR3 protein: CSGQGVSRDTEAFF. DNA of the CDR3: TGCAGCGGACAGGGGGTCTCCCGGGACACTGAAGCTTTCTTT.

DNA of the CDR3: TGTGCCAGCAGATACAAAGGGGCGGGGGATGAGCAGTTCTTC. Its translation: CASRYKGAGDEQFF. V is TRBV6-5 and J is TRBJ2-1; 7 bases line up with TRBD2. This CDR3 has 14 amino acids. The V gene's germline CDR1 is MNHEY and CDR2 SVGAGI. With 6 bases clipped from V and 8 bases from J, the junction kept 10 bases outside the gene matches.

This clonotype was counted a few times. The rearrangement links TRBV14 to TRBJ1-5; D may be TRBD1 (6 bases). Per germline, CDR1 SGHDN and CDR2 FVKESK. V dropped 4 bases and J dropped 4 bases, with 11 bases sitting between them. This CDR3 spans 14 amino acids. CDR3 nucleotides: TGTGCCAGCAGCCCCCGGGGGCGTAATCAGCCCCAGCATTTT. Its translation is CASSPRGRNQPQHF.

The rearrangement uses TRBV9 and TRBJ1-1, with D perhaps matching TRBD1 (6 bases). From germline, CDR1 is SGDLS and CDR2 YYNGEE. The CDR3 extends over 15 amino acids. V was pared by 0 bases and J by 1 base, with 10 bases between. CDR3 coding DNA: TGTGCCAGCAGCGTAGTGCACAGGGCGAACACTGAAGCTTTCTTT. Amino acid sequence: CASSVVHRANTEAFF. Drawing the rest from reference TRBV9 and TRBJ1-1, the complete variable domain is DSGVTQTPKHLITATGQRVTLRCSPRSGDLSVYWYQQSLDQGLQFLIQYYNGEERAKGNILERFSAQQFPDLHSELNLSSLELGDSALYFCASSVVHRANTEAFFGQGTRLTVV.

This clonotype has a count of ten or more. The CDR3: CASGRLYRGLIYEQYF. CDR3 nucleotides: TGTGCCAGCGGCCGTCTATACAGGGGCCTAATCTACGAGCAGTACTTC. The chain employs TRBV12-3 or TRBV12-4 and TRBJ2-7, with 7 bases fitting TRBD1. V was pared by 8 bases and J by 3 bases, with 16 bases of the junction left unmatched. This CDR3 region has 16 residues.

This clonotype has a count of ten or more. V gene TRBV20-1 combines with J gene TRBJ2-1, with TRBD2 matching 11 bases. The CDR3 totals 15 residues. CDR1 is DFQATT, CDR2 SNEGSKA, per germline (reference sequence). With V trimmed by 2 bases and J by 7 bases, 7 bases remained unmatched. In nucleotides, the CDR3 is TGCAGTGCTAGATCTAGCGGGAGGTCGGGGAATGAGCAGTTCTTC. Translation gives CSARSSGRSGNEQFF.

As concerns this clonotype: A junction end diverges from the germline sequence, so it may reflect a read error. The gene calls are TRBV29-1 and TRBJ1-1; a weak D match, TRBD1 (5 bases). This CDR3 is 12 amino acids long. Germline CDR1 SQVTM, CDR2 ANQGSEA. The CDR3 region is CSVEGRLLPSVF. Written as DNA, the CDR3 is TGCAGCGTTGAGGGACGTCTCCTACCATCGGTCTTT.

This clonotype has only a few counts. V usage is TRBV2 and J usage is TRBJ1-5; 10 nucleotides align to TRBD1. This CDR3 spans 16 amino acids. V was pared by 6 bases and J by 2 bases, with 7 bases of the junction left unmatched. Germline lookup yields CDR1 SNHLY and CDR2 FYNNEI. The CDR3 here is CASSGGTGAGNQPQHF. The CDR3 bases are TGTGCCAGCAGCGGGGGGACAGGGGCGGGCAATCAGCCCCAGCATTTT.

This clonotype was seen ten or more times. This rearrangement joins TRBV12-3 or TRBV12-4 to TRBJ2-3; no reliable D call. The ends were cut back, 6 bases at V and 2 bases at J, with 6 bases in the middle. There are 12 residues in the CDR3. The CDR3 bases are TGTGCCAGCAGGGAGAACACAGATACGCAGTATTTT. It translates to CASRENTDTQYF.

This clonotype was detected only a few times. This chain links TRBV6-1 with TRBJ2-3; tentatively, D is TRBD1 or TRBD2 (5 bases each). This CDR3 is built from 14 residues. Germline loops: CDR1 MNHNS, CDR2 SASEGT. V lost 8 bases and J 0 bases, leaving 12 bases between the germline ends. Here the CDR3 reads CASVRDGSTDTQYF. DNA for the CDR3: TGTGCCAGCGTCCGGGACGGGAGCACAGATACGCAGTATTTT.

This clonotype was observed many times. The V gene is TRBV19, the J gene TRBJ1-1; D possibly corresponds to TRBD1 (6 bases). V was pared by 7 bases and J by 1 base, with 13 bases between. Germline CDR1 and CDR2: LNHDA and SQIVND (reference sequence). The CDR3 runs to 14 residues. CDR3 sequence reads: CASTPRGTNTEAFF. The DNA for the CDR3 is TGTGCCAGTACTCCCAGGGGAACGAACACTGAAGCTTTCTTT.

This clonotype was observed many times. In DNA form, the CDR3 reads TGCGCCAGCAGCTTGGCCGCTCCTCGAAATGAGCAGTTCTTC. Encoded protein: CASSLAAPRNEQFF. This rearrangement joins TRBV5-1 to TRBJ2-1; D is undetermined. The germline CDR1 and CDR2 sequences are SGHRS and YFSETQ. This CDR3 has 14 residues. V dropped 0 bases and J dropped 7 bases, with 11 bases sitting between them.

This clonotype was seen ten or more times. The chain joins TRBV7-9 to TRBJ1-5; D remains ambiguous. Germline V gives CDR1 SEHNR, CDR2 FQNEAQ (reference sequence). V was pared by 5 bases and J by 4 bases, with 6 bases between. The CDR3 covers 12 residues. The CDR3 is CASSVPNQPQHF. The CDR3 DNA reads TGTGCCAGCAGCGTACCAAATCAGCCCCAGCATTTT.

The chain couples TRBV11-2 to TRBJ2-2; 10 nucleotides line up with TRBD2. From germline, CDR1 is SGHAT and CDR2 FQNNGV. The trim removed 3 bases at V and 10 bases at J, leaving 8 bases unmatched. The CDR3 extends over 15 amino acids. The CDR3 here is CASSFLAGAPTELFF. The DNA for the CDR3 is TGTGCCAGCAGCTTCCTAGCGGGAGCCCCGACGGAGCTGTTTTTT.

J is TRBJ2-1 and V is TRBV7-6; 9 nucleotides align to TRBD2. CDR3 length: 15 residues. Looked up from germline, CDR1 is SGHVS and CDR2 is FNYEAQ. V lost 1 base and J lost 8; bases outside the gene matches: 6. The DNA for the CDR3 is TGTGCCAGCAGCTTAGAAGGGAAGCGGGAGGATGAGCAGTTCTTC. Its translation is CASSLEGKREDEQFF.

This clonotype was counted only a few times. The chain has TRBV7-9 and TRBJ2-3, with 9 bases matching TRBD1. This CDR3 spans 17 amino acids. Germline V gives CDR1 SEHNR, CDR2 FQNEAQ (reference sequence). V was clipped by 5 bases and J by 9 bases; unmatched bases: 18. The CDR3 loop is CASSPGTGPPPRITQYF. CDR3 in DNA: TGTGCCAGCAGCCCCGGGACAGGGCCTCCTCCGAGGATCACGCAGTATTTT.

The chain combines TRBV6-1 with TRBJ1-5; 8 nucleotides agree with TRBD1. The CDR3 totals 14 residues. Germline V gene lookup returns CDR1 MNHNS and CDR2 SASEGT. The J segment lost 7 bases and the V segment lost 6 bases, leaving 8 bases of the junction unmatched. The CDR3 DNA sequence: TGTGCCAGCAGCTTCCTACAGGGGGAACAGCCCCAGCATTTT. Residues: CASSFLQGEQPQHF.

The chain recombines TRBV5-4 with TRBJ2-7; D tentatively fits TRBD1 or TRBD2 (5 bases each). Deletions cut 4 bases from V and 5 bases from J, with 16 bases between. Germline CDR1 is SGHNT and CDR2 is YYREEE (reference sequence). This CDR3 is 14 amino acids long. CDR3 in DNA: TGTGCCAGCAGCATTATCCAGGGAGCCCACGAGCAGTACTTC. Amino acid sequence: CASSIIQGAHEQYF.

In DNA, the CDR3 is TGCAGTGCTAAGAGACAGGCCGGCTATAATTCACCCCTCCACTTT. Protein product: CSAKRQAGYNSPLHF. The rearrangement joins TRBV20-1 to TRBJ1-6; D possibly corresponds to TRBD1 (6 bases). V dropped 4 bases and J dropped 3 bases, with 13 bases sitting between them. The CDR3 length is 15 residues. Germline CDR1 and CDR2: DFQATT and SNEGSKA (reference sequence).

This chain joins TRBV5-4 and TRBJ2-7, with 10 bases fitting TRBD1. Per germline, CDR1 SGHNT and CDR2 YYREEE (reference sequence). V lost 3 bases to trimming and J lost 2 bases; unmatched junction nucleotides: 8. The length of the CDR3 is 16 residues. The CDR3 loop reads CASSSGTGVSPYEQYF. The CDR3 DNA reads as TGTGCCAGCAGCTCCGGGACAGGGGTCTCCCCCTACGAGCAGTACTTC.